This T cell receptor (beta chain) was sequenced in a study of cytomegalovirus exposure and HLA in healthy donors. This CDR3 has 17 amino acids. CDR1 is LNHDA, CDR2 SQIVND, per germline (reference sequence). V was clipped by 7 bases and J by 0 bases; unmatched bases: 11. PCR primers comprised 60 Vbeta and 13 Jbeta primers. Per the authors' pipeline: Per a later analysis, the number of unique TCR beta chains was around 80 million, of which about 10 million were shared. Only in-frame clones appear in the TCRdb table, and some are missing; sequencing was by immunoSEQ multiplex PCR. D and trimming were read from the DNA, whereas the V and J calls and clone size are those reported in that table. The sample has about 200,000 clones; around 88% are singletons. Study-level results: An analysis done earlier found most TCR beta V segments productive about 87% or about 30% of the time. CMV serostatus was the only immune exposure information that was available. Researchers counted some 150 TCR beta chains as cytomegalovirus-associated.

This clone was recorded only once. Its antigen is undetermined. Sequenced input: PBMCs. This receptor was identified in a woman younger than 45 in good health and CMV-seronegative. V and J are TRBV19 and TRBJ2-1; 8 bases map to TRBD2. CDR3 in amino acids: CASTPRWGLDSYNEQFF. In DNA, the CDR3 is TGTGCCAGTACCCCCCGCTGGGGACTAGACTCCTACAATGAGCAGTTCTTC.